The 11 T cell receptor beta chains below all came from one sample that was sequenced in a study of T cell responses to AZD1222 COVID-19 vaccine. Profiled with immunoSEQ multiplex PCR; TCRdb holds only in-frame clones, not every one. The data hold 100,000 to 150,000 clones, with approximately 90% observed a single time. This specimen was peripheral blood, taken on day 0 of AZD1222 vaccination. These receptors were taken from an adult in good health.

This rearrangement joins TRBV4-2 to TRBJ2-7; the D gene could be TRBD1 or TRBD2 (7 bases each). Germline values: CDR1 LGHNA, CDR2 YNFKEQ. Trimming removed 0 bases from V and 3 bases from J, with 15 bases in between. The CDR3 spans 16 residues. The CDR3 loop reads CASSQEGGGGSYEQYF. In nucleotides, the CDR3 is TGTGCCAGCAGCCAAGAGGGGGGAGGGGGCAGCTACGAGCAGTACTTC.

The chain links TRBV28 to TRBJ2-5; a weak D match, TRBD2 (6 bases). The CDR3 runs to 13 residues. Deletions cut 11 bases from V and 0 bases from J, with 13 bases between. Germline V gene lookup returns CDR1 MDHEN and CDR2 SYDVKM. The CDR3: CAVSEGHQETQYF. The CDR3 region has the DNA TGTGCCGTTTCGGAGGGCCACCAAGAGACCCAGTACTTC.

The chain links TRBV4-3 to TRBJ1-1; D unclear. The CDR3 is made up of 15 amino acids. V lost 0 bases to trimming and J lost 1 base, with 9 bases between them. From germline, CDR1 is LGHNA and CDR2 YSLEER. The CDR3 DNA reads as TGCGCCAGCAGCCAAGACAGTCTAGGGAACACTGAAGCTTTCTTT. It codes for CASSQDSLGNTEAFF.

The V call is TRBV24-1, the J call TRBJ2-1; D not resolved. The ends were cut back, 5 bases at V and 5 bases at J, with 6 bases in the middle. The CDR3 runs 12 residues. Germline lookup yields CDR1 KGHDR and CDR2 SFDVKD. The CDR3 sequence: CATSVPNNEQFF. In DNA, the CDR3 is TGTGCCACCAGTGTGCCTAACAATGAGCAGTTCTTC.

This clone was recorded once. The chain joins TRBV13 to TRBJ2-7; 8 bases line up with TRBD2. This CDR3 contains 15 residues. J lost 1 base, V lost 4 bases, and 6 bases had no gene match. From germline, CDR1 is PRHDT and CDR2 FYEKMQ (reference sequence). The CDR3 here is CASSSAGTSSYEQYF. The CDR3 DNA reads as TGTGCCAGCAGCTCCGCCGGGACTAGTTCCTACGAGCAGTACTTC.

V is TRBV4-1 and J is TRBJ1-2; D not certain. This CDR3 has 16 amino acids. V was shortened by 0 bases and J by 5 bases, with 16 bases between the two germline ends. Germline loops: CDR1 MGHRA, CDR2 YSYEKL. In DNA form, the CDR3 reads TGCGCCAGCAGCCAAGATCCCGGGGAGATGCTGTATGGCTACACCTTC. This encodes CASSQDPGEMLYGYTF.

This sequence joins TRBV2 and TRBJ1-5; 9 bases align to TRBD1. This CDR3 has 14 amino acids. V lost 8 bases and J lost 3; bases outside the gene matches: 5. Germline loops: CDR1 SNHLY, CDR2 FYNNEI. The CDR3 region is CASCRDRVNQPQHF. CDR3 sequence (DNA): TGTGCCAGCTGCCGGGACAGGGTCAATCAGCCCCAGCATTTT.

This chain joins TRBV9 and TRBJ1-2; TRBD1 is a possible D gene (5 bases). The V end lost 0 bases, the J end lost 7 bases, and 16 bases lay between the germline ends. The CDR3 consists of 15 residues. The germline V gene has CDR1 SGDLS and CDR2 YYNGEE. The CDR3 DNA is TGTGCCAGCAGCGTAGCTACTGGGGGGGATCCTGGCTACACCTTC. Translation: CASSVATGGDPGYTF.

The sample holds a few counts of this clone. The genes are TRBV6-5 and TRBJ1-2; D perhaps matches TRBD1 (6 bases). The CDR3 spans 12 residues. The germline V and J ends were trimmed by 6 bases and 8 bases, with 13 bases remaining between them. Germline V gene sequence: CDR1 MNHEY, CDR2 SVGAGI. The CDR3 loop reads CASRYTGTGYTF. The CDR3 region has the DNA TGTGCCAGCAGATACACAGGGACCGGCTACACCTTC.

V and J are TRBV19 and TRBJ1-1, with D uncertain. The CDR3 contains 13 residues. V dropped 2 bases and J dropped 2 bases, with 6 bases sitting between them. Germline assignment: CDR1 LNHDA and CDR2 SQIVND (reference sequence). CDR3 amino acids: CASSIMGNTEAFF. The CDR3 region has the DNA TGTGCCAGTAGTATAATGGGAAACACTGAAGCTTTCTTT. The full variable domain, completed using reference TRBV19 and TRBJ1-1, is DGGITQSPKYLFRKEGQNVTLSCEQNLNHDAMYWYRQDPGQGLRLIYYSQIVNDFQKGDIAEGYSVSREKKESFPLTVTSAQKNPTAFYLCASSIMGNTEAFFGQGTRLTVV.

The chain carries TRBV30 and TRBJ1-2; D is possibly TRBD1 (6 bases). The CDR3 totals 14 residues. With 4 bases removed from V and 2 bases from J, the gap between germline ends came to 14 bases. Germline CDR1 reads GTSNPN; CDR2 reads SVGIG (reference sequence). CDR3 sequence: CAWTVGGPNYGYTF. The CDR3 coding sequence is TGTGCCTGGACCGTCGGGGGGCCGAACTATGGCTACACCTTC.